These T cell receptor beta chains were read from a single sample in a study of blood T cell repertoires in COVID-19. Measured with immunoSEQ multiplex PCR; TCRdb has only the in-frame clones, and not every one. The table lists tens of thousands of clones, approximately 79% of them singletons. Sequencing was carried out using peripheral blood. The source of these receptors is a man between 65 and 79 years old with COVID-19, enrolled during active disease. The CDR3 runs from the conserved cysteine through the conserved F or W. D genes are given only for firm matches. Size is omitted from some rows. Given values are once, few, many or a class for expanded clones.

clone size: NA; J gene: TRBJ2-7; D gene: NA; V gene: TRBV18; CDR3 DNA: TGTGCCAGCTCACCCCCGAGCAGGTCCCATTACGAGCAGTACTTC; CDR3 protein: CASSPPSRSHYEQYF
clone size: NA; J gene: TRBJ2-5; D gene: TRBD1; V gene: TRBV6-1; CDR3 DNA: TGTGCCAGCAGTGAATCCCCGGGACAGCAAAAAGAGACCCAGTACTTC; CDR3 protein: CASSESPGQQKETQYF
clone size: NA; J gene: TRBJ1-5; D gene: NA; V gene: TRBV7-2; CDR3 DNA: TGTGCCAGCAGCTCGGACAGTAGCAATCAGCCCCAGCATTTT; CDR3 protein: CASSSDSSNQPQHF
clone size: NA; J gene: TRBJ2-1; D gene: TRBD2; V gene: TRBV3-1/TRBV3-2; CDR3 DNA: TGTGCCAGCAGACAAGAGGCTAGCGGGAGGGCCGGTTCCTACAATGAGCAGTTCTTC; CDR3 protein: CASRQEASGRAGSYNEQFF
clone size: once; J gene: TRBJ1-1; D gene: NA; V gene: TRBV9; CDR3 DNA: TGTGCCAGCAGCATAGCCAGGGATACTGAAGCTTTCTTT; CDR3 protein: CASSIARDTEAFF
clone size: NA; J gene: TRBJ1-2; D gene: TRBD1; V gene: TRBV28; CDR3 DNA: TGTGCCAGCAGTCCCCTTCTCCTGGGACAGCAGATTAACTATGGCTACACCTTC; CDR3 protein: CASSPLLLGQQINYGYTF
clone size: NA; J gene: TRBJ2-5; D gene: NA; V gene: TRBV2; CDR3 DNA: TGTGCCAGCAGTACGAGTCCGGGGTCCCGGGAGACCCAGTACTTC; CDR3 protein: CASSTSPGSRETQYF
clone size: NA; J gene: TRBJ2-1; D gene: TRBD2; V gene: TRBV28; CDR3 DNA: TGTGCCAGCAGTTTGTCTAGCGGGAGTCACTACAATGAGCAGTTCTTC; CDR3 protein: CASSLSSGSHYNEQFF
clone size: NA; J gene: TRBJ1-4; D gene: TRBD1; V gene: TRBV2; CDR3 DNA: TGTGCCAGCAGTGAACCCCAGGGGGTTTATGAAAAACTGTTTTTT; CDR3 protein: CASSEPQGVYEKLFF
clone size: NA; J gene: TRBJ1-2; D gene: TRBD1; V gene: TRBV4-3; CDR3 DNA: TGCGCCAGCAGCCAAGATACAGGGGGTCTAAGCTACACCTTC; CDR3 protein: CASSQDTGGLSYTF
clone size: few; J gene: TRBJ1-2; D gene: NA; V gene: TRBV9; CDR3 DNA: TGTGCCAGCAGCACTGGCTATGGCTACACCTTC; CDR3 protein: CASSTGYGYTF
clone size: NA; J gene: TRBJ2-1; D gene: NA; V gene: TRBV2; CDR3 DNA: TGTGCCAGCATAGGGGCTCTAGGGGTTTTGAATGAGCAGTTCTTC; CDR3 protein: CASIGALGVLNEQFF
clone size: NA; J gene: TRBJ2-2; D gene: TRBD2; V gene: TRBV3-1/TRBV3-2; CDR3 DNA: TGTGCCAGCAGCCCCAGGAGTAGCGGGATAAACACCGGGGAGCTGTTTTTT; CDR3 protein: CASSPRSSGINTGELFF
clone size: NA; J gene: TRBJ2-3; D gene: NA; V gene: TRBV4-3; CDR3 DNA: TGCGCCAGCAGCCAAGATACTTTAAGGGGGACAGGCGGGAGAGGTACGCAGTATTTT; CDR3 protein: CASSQDTLRGTGGRGTQYF
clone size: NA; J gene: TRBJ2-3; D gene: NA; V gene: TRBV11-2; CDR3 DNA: TGTGCCAGCAGCTTTTTGGGACTGACTAGCACAGATACGCAGTATTTT; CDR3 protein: CASSFLGLTSTDTQYF
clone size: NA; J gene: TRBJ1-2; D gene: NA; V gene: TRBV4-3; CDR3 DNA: TGCGCCAGCAGCGACGGGAACTATGGCTACACCTTC; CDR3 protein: CASSDGNYGYTF
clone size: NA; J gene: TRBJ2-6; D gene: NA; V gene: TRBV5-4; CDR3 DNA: TGTGCCAGCAGCCCCGGACTGACCTCTGGGGCCAACGTCCTGACTTTC; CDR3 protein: CASSPGLTSGANVLTF
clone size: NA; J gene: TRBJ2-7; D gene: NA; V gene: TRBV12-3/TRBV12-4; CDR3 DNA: TGTGCCAGCACCCGGAGGGGTAGCTACGAGCAGTACTTC; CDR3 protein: CASTRRGSYEQYF
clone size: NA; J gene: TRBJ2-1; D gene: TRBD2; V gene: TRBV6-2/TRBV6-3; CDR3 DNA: TGTGCCAGCAGTTCCTCCCAGAGGGCGGGAGGGCAGTTCTTC; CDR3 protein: CASSSSQRAGGQFF